The TCR beta chain described here comes from a study of cytomegalovirus exposure and HLA in healthy donors. V trimming: 3 bases; J trimming: 7 bases; junction bases outside the gene matches: 11. CDR1 and CDR2 from the germline V gene are SGHRS and YFSETQ. There are 15 residues in the CDR3. Both 60 Vbeta primers and 13 Jbeta primers went into the PCR. The data were produced by immunoSEQ multiplex PCR, yet TCRdb's version contains in-frame clones alone and is incomplete. Here the sample spans 150,000 to 200,000 clones, 75% to 85% being singletons. The chain uses TRBV5-1 and TRBJ1-1; 8 bases align to TRBD1. The TCR was taken from a woman between 50 and 59 years old in good health and CMV-seronegative. The sequenced sample was PBMCs. Here the CDR3 reads CASSSGDRRTREAFF. The CDR3 nucleotides are TGCGCCAGCAGCTCGGGGGACAGGCGAACCCGTGAAGCTTTCTTT. The full variable domain, in which reference TRBV5-1 and TRBJ1-1 provide the parts outside the CDR3, is KAGVTQTPRYLIKTRGQQVTLSCSPISGHRSVSWYQQTPGQGLQFLFEYFSETQRNKGNFPGRFSGRQFSNSRSEMNVSTLELGDSALYLCASSSGDRRTREAFFGQGTRLTVV.